The entry below gives a single T cell receptor beta chain sequence along with its context. The V and J ends lost 4 bases and 1 base respectively, with 32 bases between them. The germline V gene has CDR1 LGHNA and CDR2 YNFKEQ. This CDR3 has 22 amino acids. This entry is derived from a study of blood T cell repertoires in COVID-19. TCRdb's copy holds only in-frame clones and misses some; the assay was immunoSEQ multiplex PCR. There are around 320,000 clones in the sample; around 90% occur only once, and roughly 2% lies in the top ten. The receptor comes from a young man with active or convalescent COVID-19. Sequencing was carried out using peripheral blood. The chain links TRBV4-2 to TRBJ2-1, with D tentatively TRBD2 (9 bases). In DNA, the CDR3 is TGTGCCAGCAGCCCCCGGGACAGGAGAATAGCGGGAGCTGCCGTTTCCTACAATGAGCAGTTCTTC. Residues: CASSPRDRRIAGAAVSYNEQFF.